Below, 26 T cell receptor beta chains from the same sample are listed, as sequenced in a study of CD8 T cells in Susac syndrome (dated by TCRdb to between 2018 and 2021). The library was generated by the immunoSEQ multiplex PCR assay. RNA was extracted using the RNeasy kit, and about 0.5 to 1 ug of the RNA was reverse transcribed with random hexamers. TCRdb ran its own pipeline on the public reads, namely fastp trimming at Q25 and MiXCR clone calling, and kept in-frame beta chains. Each CDR3 protein gets just one entry, which takes the most common genes and DNA from the rows behind it. Recorded for this sample are over 200,000 distinct CDR3 sequences; just under 95% of them occurred a single time. Together, the top ten hold just over 0.08% of the sample. What was sequenced was CD4+ T cells from PBMCs. Receptor source: a human donor with multiple sclerosis.

CDR3: CASSQPAGGHVSVGYTF. DNA of the CDR3: TGCGCCAGCAGTCAACCGGCAGGGGGCCATGTCTCGGTTGGCTACACCTTC. This chain uses TRBV23-1 with TRBJ1-2; 8 bases line up with TRBD1. TRBV23-1 is an open reading frame whose function is uncertain. CDR3 size: 17 residues. V lost 2 bases, J lost 7 bases, and 15 bases stayed unmatched.

This rearrangement joins TRBV11-2 to TRBJ2-2; D unclear. The V gene's germline CDR1 is SGHAT and CDR2 FQNNGV. The CDR3 contains 15 residues. Trimming cost V 5 bases and J 4 bases, with 14 bases left between them. CDR3 sequence: CASSETPARTGELFF. The CDR3 nucleotides read TGTGCCAGCAGCGAGACGCCAGCACGCACCGGGGAGCTGTTTTTT.

The chain joins TRBV7-9 to TRBJ2-7; no reliable D call. The CDR3 sequence is 13 residues long. Per germline, CDR1 SEHNR and CDR2 FQNEAQ (reference sequence). V shed 5 bases and J shed 0 bases, with 8 bases lying between them. In nucleotides, the CDR3 is TGTGCCAGCAGCCCCGAGAGCTCCTACGAGCAGTACTTC. It specifies CASSPESSYEQYF.

The chain recombines TRBV18 with TRBJ2-3; maybe TRBD2 (5 bases). V shed 1 base and J shed 6 bases, with 8 bases lying between them. Germline lookup yields CDR1 KGHSH and CDR2 LQKENI. CDR3 length: 13 amino acids. The CDR3 sequence: CASSPLSGDTQYF. The CDR3 DNA reads TGTGCCAGCTCACCACTTTCGGGGGATACGCAGTATTTT.

This clonotype was counted a few times. The V gene is TRBV2, the J gene TRBJ1-1; no reliable D call. Trimming pared 5 bases from V and 1 base from J, leaving 8 bases between. The CDR3 consists of 13 residues. The germline CDR1 and CDR2 sequences are SNHLY and FYNNEI. The CDR3 DNA follows: TGTGCCAGCAGTCCTCGGGAGAACACTGAAGCTTTCTTT. Translation: CASSPRENTEAFF. The variable domain in full, completed from reference TRBV2 and TRBJ1-1, reads EPEVTQTPSHQVTQMGQEVILRCVPISNHLYFYWYRQILGQKVEFLVSFYNNEISEKSEIFDDQFSVERPDGSNFTLKIRSTKLEDSAMYFCASSPRENTEAFFGQGTRLTVV.

The CDR3 spells CSAREGVSSPLHF. The CDR3 DNA follows: TGCAGTGCTAGAGAAGGGGTTAGTTCACCCCTCCACTTT. The chain uses TRBV20-1 and TRBJ1-6; D might be TRBD1 (5 bases). Germline CDR1 reads DFQATT; CDR2 reads SNEGSKA (reference sequence). The CDR3 is 13 amino acids. V gave up 0 bases and J gave up 9 bases, with 9 bases separating them.

V usage is TRBV3-1 and J usage is TRBJ1-6, with TRBD1 matching over 7 bases. V dropped 3 bases and J dropped 3; count of bases not matched to a gene: 5. Germline V gene lookup returns CDR1 LGHDT and CDR2 YNNKEL (reference sequence). This CDR3 has 16 amino acids. This CDR3 is CASSHGQVLYNSPLHF. The CDR3, as DNA: TGTGCCAGCAGCCACGGACAGGTGCTCTATAATTCACCCCTCCACTTT.

This clonotype was seen only once. V usage is TRBV5-1 and J usage is TRBJ2-7; D is possibly TRBD1 or TRBD2 (5 bases each). The ends were cut back, 3 bases at V and 0 bases at J, with 10 bases in the middle. The CDR3 covers 14 residues. CDR1 SGHRS and CDR2 YFSETQ come from the germline V gene. CDR3 DNA: TGCGCCAGCAGCTGGGGGACGGCCTCCTACGAGCAGTACTTC. The encoded protein is CASSWGTASYEQYF.

The rearrangement joins TRBV30 to TRBJ1-1, with no clear D. The V gene's germline CDR1 is GTSNPN and CDR2 SVGIG (reference sequence). The CDR3 has 10 residues. V was pared by 0 bases and J by 8 bases, with 4 bases between. The CDR3 here is CAWSVREAFF. CDR3 DNA sequence: TGTGCCTGGAGTGTACGGGAAGCTTTCTTT.

The V call is TRBV3-1, the J call TRBJ2-1; D is unresolved. This CDR3 region has 12 residues. CDR1 LGHDT and CDR2 YNNKEL come from the germline V gene (reference sequence). V dropped 4 bases and J dropped 10 bases, with 11 bases sitting between them. The CDR3 bases are TGTGCCAGCAGCCCAATCGGCGCGGAGCAGTTCTTC. Protein: CASSPIGAEQFF.

The CDR3 region is CASSQDWTGRGGYTF. DNA for the CDR3: TGTGCCAGCAGCCAAGACTGGACAGGGCGTGGGGGCTACACCTTC. J is TRBJ1-2 and V is TRBV3-1, with 8 bases identical to TRBD1. V trimming: 0 bases; J trimming: 8 bases; junction bases outside the gene matches: 8. The CDR3 has 15 amino acids. Germline V gene lookup returns CDR1 LGHDT and CDR2 YNNKEL (reference sequence).

This chain joins TRBV2 and TRBJ2-4, with 7 bases lining up with TRBD2. The CDR3 loop spans 12 amino acids. V trimming: 11 bases; J trimming: 7 bases; junction bases outside the gene matches: 8. CDR1 and CDR2 from the germline V gene are SNHLY and FYNNEI. This chain's CDR3 is CAVGGKGNIQYF. Written as DNA, the CDR3 is TGTGCCGTGGGGGGGAAAGGTAACATTCAGTACTTC.

V gene TRBV13 combines with J gene TRBJ1-6, with D perhaps TRBD1 (6 bases). The V gene lost 3 bases and the J gene lost 6 bases, with 12 bases spanning the gap. The CDR3 runs 15 residues. Germline V gene data show CDR1 as PRHDT and CDR2 as FYEKMQ (reference sequence). The CDR3 coding sequence is TGTGCCAGCAGCTTCCAGGGGCTGATTAATTCACCCCTCCACTTT. Residues: CASSFQGLINSPLHF.

This CDR3 reads CASSWTQPDTQYF. The DNA for the CDR3 is TGCGCCAGCAGCTGGACCCAGCCAGATACGCAGTATTTT. V gene TRBV5-1 combines with J gene TRBJ2-3; D gene uncertain. Germline loops: CDR1 SGHRS, CDR2 YFSETQ. The length of the CDR3 is 13 residues. Trimming took off 3 bases at V and 4 bases at J, with 9 bases between the two ends.

The CDR3 protein is CASSPAGTGSEQYV. The CDR3, as DNA: TGTGCCAGCAGCCCTGCCGGGACAGGAAGCGAGCAGTACGTC. This chain links TRBV14 with TRBJ2-7; 8 positions match TRBD1. This CDR3 region has 14 residues. The germline CDR1 and CDR2 sequences are SGHDN and FVKESK. The V gene end was trimmed by 4 bases and the J gene end by 6 bases; junction bases not matched to a gene: 8.

This rearrangement joins TRBV7-9 to TRBJ1-5; 7 nucleotides align to TRBD1. The CDR3 spans 13 residues. Per the germline V gene, CDR1 is SEHNR and CDR2 is FQNEAQ (reference sequence). Trimming removed 7 bases from V and 4 bases from J; junction bases left unmatched: 4. As DNA, the CDR3 is TGTGCCAGCATCTCGACAGGGAATCAGCCCCAGCATTTT. This encodes CASISTGNQPQHF.

The rearrangement links TRBV29-1 to TRBJ2-7; a weak D match, TRBD1 (6 bases). Germline loops: CDR1 SQVTM, CDR2 ANQGSEA. Trimming left V 6 bases short and J 4 bases short, with 7 bases between. The CDR3 extends over 10 amino acids. The CDR3 region is CSVGQYEQYF. In DNA form, the CDR3 reads TGCAGCGTGGGACAATACGAGCAGTACTTC.

In this sample, this clonotype turned up once. The rearrangement links TRBV20-1 to TRBJ2-7; D is tentatively TRBD1 or TRBD2 (5 bases each). This CDR3 has 13 residues. V was clipped by 5 bases and J by 2 bases, with 13 bases between them. The germline V gene has CDR1 DFQATT and CDR2 SNEGSKA (reference sequence). For the CDR3, the DNA is TGCAGTGCTCGAGGGCGCAGGGCCTACGAGCAGTACTTC. Encoded protein: CSARGRRAYEQYF.

V usage is TRBV28 and J usage is TRBJ1-1, with a tentative D call TRBD1 (5 bases). V was shortened by 10 bases and J by 0 bases, with 15 bases between the two germline ends. This CDR3 is 14 amino acids long. Germline CDR1 reads MDHEN; CDR2 reads SYDVKM. CDR3 amino acids: CATLREGLNTEAFF. As DNA, the CDR3 is TGTGCCACCCTCAGGGAGGGATTGAACACTGAAGCTTTCTTT.

The rearrangement joins TRBV25-1 to TRBJ2-7; no reliable D call. Germline values: CDR1 MGHDK, CDR2 SYGVNS. There are 12 residues in the CDR3. V shed 3 bases and J shed 6 bases, with 9 bases lying between them. CDR3 DNA sequence: TGTGCCAGCAGTGAGTATTTGGGCGAGCAGTACTTC. Translation: CASSEYLGEQYF.

The V call is TRBV27, the J call TRBJ1-2; possible D gene TRBD1, 6 bases. V was trimmed by 3 bases and J by 6 bases, leaving 11 bases between them. The germline V gene encodes CDR1 MNHEY and CDR2 SMNVEV (reference sequence). The CDR3 loop spans 13 amino acids. The CDR3 nucleotides are TGTGCCAGCAGTTTCCTACAGGGAGATGGCTACACCTTC. It specifies CASSFLQGDGYTF.

The chain has TRBV3-1 and TRBJ1-5; 7 bases line up with TRBD1. There are 15 residues in the CDR3. CDR1 LGHDT and CDR2 YNNKEL come from the germline V gene (reference sequence). Trimming at V came to 0 bases and at J to 10 bases, leaving 9 bases not matched to a gene. The CDR3 here is CASSQEDGGGFPQHF. CDR3 nucleotide sequence: TGTGCCAGCAGCCAAGAAGATGGAGGGGGCTTCCCCCAGCATTTT.

J is TRBJ1-1 and V is TRBV2; TRBD1 matches 7 bases. Germline CDR1 is SNHLY and CDR2 is FYNNEI. Trimming took 7 bases from V and 5 from J; bases not matched to a gene: 7. The CDR3 is made up of 13 amino acids. The CDR3, as DNA: TGTGCCAGCAAAGACAGGGAAGGGACTGAAGCTTTCTTT. Translating it yields CASKDREGTEAFF.

The chain combines TRBV15 with TRBJ2-1; no definite D call. Trimming shortened V by 0 bases and J by 0 bases, and 6 bases separated the two germline ends. Germline V lookup: CDR1 LNHNV, CDR2 YYDKDF (reference sequence). The CDR3 has 15 residues. This chain's CDR3 is CATSRDKTSYNEQFF. The CDR3 bases are TGTGCCACCAGCAGAGACAAGACCTCCTACAATGAGCAGTTCTTC. Looking up the rest from reference TRBV15 and TRBJ2-1 gives the full variable domain: DAMVIQNPRYQVTQFGKPVTLSCSQTLNHNVMYWYQQKSSQAPKLLFHYYDKDFNNEADTPDNFQSRRPNTSFCFLDIRSPGLGDTAMYLCATSRDKTSYNEQFFGPGTRLTVL.

The gene calls are TRBV20-1 and TRBJ1-4; unclear D gene. The length of the CDR3 is 12 residues. With 5 bases removed from V and 14 bases from J, the gap between germline ends came to 18 bases. Per the germline V gene, CDR1 is DFQATT and CDR2 is SNEGSKA (reference sequence). Written as DNA, the CDR3 is TGCAGTGCTCGATCGACCGGCTTGGGGCTGTTTTTT. It yields the protein CSARSTGLGLFF.

The chain has TRBV23-1 and TRBJ1-1; possibly TRBD1 for D (6 bases). TRBV23-1 is designated an ORF whose function remains uncertain. The V and J ends lost 4 bases and 2 bases respectively, with 17 bases between them. The CDR3 totals 16 residues. Written as DNA, the CDR3 is TGCGCCAGCAGTCCCGCAGTTGGAGGGACAAACACTGAAGCTTTCTTT. It is translated as CASSPAVGGTNTEAFF.